A few counts support the clone carrying this T cell receptor beta chain. The antigen is undetermined. With 6 bases removed from V and 6 bases from J, the gap between germline ends came to 12 bases. Germline lookup yields CDR1 MDHEN and CDR2 SYDVKM. The CDR3 runs to 12 residues. The PCR ran on 60 Vbeta and 13 Jbeta primers. Only in-frame clones appear in the TCRdb table, and some are missing; sequencing was by immunoSEQ multiplex PCR. The sample consists of around 150,000 clones, 82% of them appearing once. These data originate in a study of cytomegalovirus exposure and HLA in healthy donors. Findings of the study overall: TCR beta V- and J-gene trimming was later associated with a missense DCLRE1C variant. A later analysis, which compared TCR beta chains of equal frequency, found the HLA-associated ones more clonally expanded. While the bulk of TCR sequences proved rare, some public TCRs turned up in many donors.

The clonotype comes from a man under 40 in good health and CMV-seropositive. Sequencing was performed on PBMCs. The rearrangement joins TRBV28 to TRBJ2-7, with no clear D. CDR3: CASSPISGEQYF. Written as DNA, the CDR3 is TGTGCCAGCAGCCCAATATCGGGCGAGCAGTACTTC.